The T cell receptor beta chain under discussion was sequenced for a study of CD8+ T cells in alopecia areata. Overall study: Each day, treated patients took oral tofacitinib twice, at 5 to 10 mg per dose. Treated patients were scored for severity by percent of scalp affected.

Treatment meaning: oral pan-JAK inhibitor, 5-10 mg twice daily. Sampling of alopecia areata patients yielded lesional scalp punch biopsies as well as peripheral blood. Extracted RNA was reverse transcribed into cDNA, the sequencing template. Clones were sequenced by immunoSEQ multiplex PCR, and TCRdb holds only the in-frame ones, with some missing. Of fewer than 100,000 clones in the sample, about 64% were seen once. Trimming took off 1 base at V and 12 bases at J, with 19 bases between the two ends. The germline V gene has CDR1 LGHNA and CDR2 YSLEER. The CDR3 spans 15 residues. The TCR was taken from a human donor with alopecia areata. The chain carries TRBV4-3 and TRBJ2-4, with D possibly called TRBD1 or TRBD2 (5 bases each). The source was CD8+ T cells sorted from blood, collected at week 4, from a patient treated with tofacitinib. This CDR3 reads CASSQGWDHKQDQYF. For the CDR3, the DNA is TGCGCCAGCAGCCAAGGTTGGGACCACAAACAAGATCAGTACTTC.